This T cell receptor (beta chain) was sequenced in a study of blood T cell repertoires in COVID-19. Overall study context: PBMCs, B-cell-depleted T cells, or T cells were the source of the cDNA or gDNA that made up the material.

Those enrolled in Seattle joined during active infection and were followed longitudinally afterward. Turning to this clone: In the same sample, other DNA sequences code for this CDR3.

The protocol was immunoSEQ multiplex PCR, while the TCRdb copy is restricted to in-frame clones and leaves out a portion. Among roughly 290,000 clones listed, around 90% were seen once. The sample consisted of peripheral blood. This receptor was obtained from a woman aged 25 to 39 with COVID-19, enrolled during active disease.

The CDR3 here is CASSLGQVNQPQHF. DNA of the CDR3: TGTGCCAGCAGCCTGGGACAGGTCAATCAGCCCCAGCATTTT. V is TRBV5-6 and J is TRBJ1-5; 8 positions agree with TRBD1. The CDR3 extends over 14 amino acids. Per the germline V gene, CDR1 is SGHDT and CDR2 is YYEEEE. The trim removed 4 bases at V and 3 bases at J, leaving 3 bases unmatched. Full variable domain (outside the CDR3, taken from reference TRBV5-6 and TRBJ1-5): DAGVTQSPTHLIKTRGQQVTLRCSPKSGHDTVSWYQQALGQGPQFIFQYYEEEERQRGNFPDRFSGHQFPNYSSELNVNALLLGDSALYLCASSLGQVNQPQHFGDGTRLSIL.